A single sample is the source of the 25 T cell receptor beta chains below, sequenced in a study of cytomegalovirus exposure and HLA in healthy donors. Profiled with immunoSEQ multiplex PCR; TCRdb holds only in-frame clones, not every one. The repertoire includes about 71,000 clones, about 95% of them detected once, and 0.9% to 1.2% sits in the top ten. Sequencing was done on a sample of PBMCs. The source is a young woman in good health and CMV-seronegative.

V and J are TRBV7-8 and TRBJ2-5; the D gene is possibly TRBD2 (5 bases). Trimming removed 4 bases from V and 1 base from J, with 7 bases in between. The CDR3 contains 13 residues. Per the germline V gene, CDR1 is SGHVS and CDR2 is FQNEAQ. The CDR3: CASSWRVQETQYF. DNA of the CDR3: TGTGCCAGCAGCTGGCGGGTCCAAGAGACCCAGTACTTC.

The genes are TRBV2 and TRBJ2-1, with 8 positions matching TRBD2. This CDR3 has 15 amino acids. The germline gives CDR1 SNHLY, CDR2 FYNNEI. J lost 3 bases, V lost 4 bases, and 5 bases had no gene match. The CDR3 region has the DNA TGTGCCAGCAGTGGAAGGGGACTAGGCTACAATGAGCAGTTCTTC. Translating it yields CASSGRGLGYNEQFF.

The gene calls are TRBV7-9 and TRBJ2-6; D is perhaps TRBD1 (5 bases). Germline V lookup: CDR1 SEHNR, CDR2 FQNEAQ (reference sequence). The CDR3 contains 16 residues. Trimming took off 0 bases at V and 3 bases at J, with 9 bases between the two ends. CDR3 in DNA: TGTGCCAGCAGCTTAGCAGGGGCGTTTGGGGCCAACGTCCTGACTTTC. Protein: CASSLAGAFGANVLTF.

CDR3 sequence (DNA): TGTGCCAGCTCACCATGGCCGCAAGAGACCCAGTACTTC. Translation gives CASSPWPQETQYF. The rearrangement links TRBV18 to TRBJ2-5; D ambiguous. Germline CDR1 and CDR2: KGHSH and LQKENI. V was pared by 2 bases and J by 2 bases, with 6 bases between. This CDR3 comprises 13 residues.

This chain joins TRBV7-2 and TRBJ2-7, with 7 bases that match TRBD2. V was pared by 2 bases and J by 2 bases, with 6 bases of the junction left unmatched. Germline V CDR1 and CDR2: SGHTA, FQGNSA. The length of the CDR3 is 15 residues. CDR3 residues: CASSLWEGSTYEQYF. CDR3 coding DNA: TGTGCCAGCAGCTTATGGGAGGGCTCCACCTACGAGCAGTACTTC.

The chain employs TRBV6-6 and TRBJ2-5, with a weak D call TRBD2 (6 bases). With the DNA end fitting TRBJ2-7 better, the J assignment may be wrong. There are 15 residues in the CDR3. The germline gives CDR1 MNHNY, CDR2 SVGAGI (reference sequence). The CDR3 DNA reads as TGTGCCAGCAGTTACAGGGACTGGAAGATCTACGAGCAGTACTTC. Translated, it gives CASSYRDWKIYEQYF.

The chain joins TRBV7-3 to TRBJ2-2, with unresolved D. This CDR3 has 14 amino acids. Trimming removed 3 bases at V and 0 bases at J, with 5 bases between. Germline V CDR1 and CDR2: SGHTA, FQGTGA. The CDR3 here is CASSLRSNTGELFF. In DNA, the CDR3 is TGTGCCAGCAGCTTGAGGTCGAACACCGGGGAGCTGTTTTTT. Looking up the rest from reference TRBV7-3 and TRBJ2-2 gives the full variable domain: GAGVSQTPSNKVTEKGKYVELRCDPISGHTALYWYRQSLGQGPEFLIYFQGTGAADDSGLPNDRFFAVRPEGSVSTLKIQRTERGDSAVYLCASSLRSNTGELFFGEGSRLTVL.

The genes are TRBV4-2 and TRBJ2-3; 9 positions agree with TRBD2. V dropped 1 base and J dropped 4; count of bases not matched to a gene: 6. The CDR3 extends over 16 amino acids. The germline gives CDR1 LGHNA, CDR2 YNFKEQ. The CDR3 coding sequence is TGTGCCAGCAGCCAAGGAGCGGGGGGCGGTTCAGATACGCAGTATTTT. As protein: CASSQGAGGGSDTQYF.

The rearrangement links TRBV9 to TRBJ1-3; no clear D gene. Germline CDR1 is SGDLS and CDR2 is YYNGEE. The CDR3 length is 15 residues. Trimming removed 0 bases at V and 3 bases at J, with 10 bases between. CDR3 amino acids: CASSVGSQSGNTIYF. DNA for the CDR3: TGTGCCAGCAGCGTAGGCTCACAAAGTGGAAACACCATATATTTT. The full variable domain, in which reference TRBV9 and TRBJ1-3 provide the parts outside the CDR3, is DSGVTQTPKHLITATGQRVTLRCSPRSGDLSVYWYQQSLDQGLQFLIQYYNGEERAKGNILERFSAQQFPDLHSELNLSSLELGDSALYFCASSVGSQSGNTIYFGEGSWLTVV.

The chain uses TRBV7-8 and TRBJ2-7; 13 nucleotides agree with TRBD2. CDR3 length: 20 amino acids. J gave up 3 bases and V 3 bases, and 17 bases lay outside the gene matches. From germline, CDR1 is SGHVS and CDR2 FQNEAQ. Written as DNA, the CDR3 is TGTGCCAGCAGCTTCGCTCCGGGACTAGCGGGACCAAGACTTAGCTACGAGCAGTACTTC. Protein sequence: CASSFAPGLAGPRLSYEQYF.

The rearrangement links TRBV5-4 to TRBJ2-7; 8 bases line up with TRBD1. The germline gives CDR1 SGHNT, CDR2 YYREEE (reference sequence). Trimming at V came to 0 bases and at J to 3 bases, leaving 5 bases not matched to a gene. CDR3 length: 15 amino acids. CDR3 protein: CASSLAGTGDYEQYF. CDR3 coding DNA: TGTGCCAGCAGCTTGGCCGGGACAGGAGACTACGAGCAGTACTTC. The variable domain in full, completed from reference TRBV5-4 and TRBJ2-7, reads ETGVTQSPTHLIKTRGQQVTLRCSSQSGHNTVSWYQQALGQGPQFIFQYYREEENGRGNFPPRFSGLQFPNYSSELNVNALELDDSALYLCASSLAGTGDYEQYFGPGTRLTVT.

The genes are TRBV10-2 and TRBJ2-7; perhaps TRBD1 as D (5 bases). CDR1 and CDR2 (germline): WSHSY, SAAADI. Trimming cost V 3 bases and J 9 bases, with 9 bases left between them. The CDR3 loop spans 11 amino acids. The CDR3 spells CASSDGAGQYF. As DNA, the CDR3 is TGCGCCAGCAGTGATGGGGCAGGGCAGTACTTC.

This clone appeared a single time. The V and J genes are TRBV28 and TRBJ2-2; D is uncertain. The V end lost 5 bases, the J end lost 6 bases, and 7 bases lay between the germline ends. Per the germline V gene, CDR1 is MDHEN and CDR2 is SYDVKM. The CDR3 covers 12 residues. CDR3: CASSTLAGELFF. The CDR3 region has the DNA TGTGCCAGCAGTACCCTAGCCGGGGAGCTGTTTTTT.

A note on this clone: The junction departs from the called germline gene at one end, perhaps through a read error. J is TRBJ2-7 and V is TRBV6-4, with D tentatively TRBD1 (5 bases). Germline loops: CDR1 MRHNA, CDR2 SNTAGT. The CDR3 totals 13 residues. The CDR3 protein is CASSYSDTYEQYF. DNA for the CDR3: TGTGCCAGCAGTTACTCGGACACCTACGAGCAGTACTTC.

This chain links TRBV9 with TRBJ1-2, with 8 bases fitting TRBD1. The germline V gene has CDR1 SGDLS and CDR2 YYNGEE. After removal of 8 bases from V and 4 bases from J, the junction contained 7 bases not matched to a gene. The CDR3 runs to 13 residues. The CDR3 loop reads CASAQGAGYGYTF. CDR3 DNA sequence: TGTGCCAGTGCGCAGGGGGCGGGCTATGGCTACACCTTC. Full variable domain (outside the CDR3, taken from reference TRBV9 and TRBJ1-2): DSGVTQTPKHLITATGQRVTLRCSPRSGDLSVYWYQQSLDQGLQFLIQYYNGEERAKGNILERFSAQQFPDLHSELNLSSLELGDSALYFCASAQGAGYGYTFGSGTRLTVV.

The chain carries TRBV18 and TRBJ1-4; D unclear. The CDR3 runs to 14 residues. Trimming took 3 bases from V and 8 from J, leaving 13 bases between them. CDR1 and CDR2 from the germline V gene are KGHSH and LQKENI. Written as DNA, the CDR3 is TGTGCCAGCTCACCGCGGGAGGGTAGCGAAAAACTGTTTTTT. It translates to CASSPREGSEKLFF.

The CDR3: CASSRWDSYSPLHF. CDR3 sequence (DNA): TGTGCCAGCAGCCGATGGGACAGCTATTCACCCCTCCACTTT. The chain joins TRBV5-6 to TRBJ1-6, with TRBD1 identical over 7 bases. The trim removed 4 bases at V and 8 bases at J, leaving 6 bases unmatched. Looked up from germline, CDR1 is SGHDT and CDR2 is YYEEEE. The CDR3 length is 14 residues.

The chain recombines TRBV15 with TRBJ2-7, with TRBD1 as a possible D gene (6 bases). The V gene's germline CDR1 is LNHNV and CDR2 YYDKDF (reference sequence). Trimming stripped 8 bases from V and 2 bases from J, with 19 bases between. This CDR3 has 15 residues. DNA for the CDR3: TGTGCCACCTATGCTTTGGGGGCCGGAACCTACGAGCAGTACTTC. Translating it yields CATYALGAGTYEQYF.

The DNA of the CDR3 is TGTGCCAGCAGTCCTCCCCGTGGGCGAGAGACCCAGTACTTC. Its protein product is CASSPPRGRETQYF. The genes are TRBV11-1 and TRBJ2-5; the D is unclear. The CDR3 sequence is 14 residues long. Deletions cut 6 bases from V and 4 bases from J, with 15 bases between. Germline CDR1 SGHAT, CDR2 FQDESV (reference sequence). Variable domain in full (rest from reference TRBV11-1 and TRBJ2-5): EAEVAQSPRYKITEKSQAVAFWCDPISGHATLYWYRQILGQGPELLVQFQDESVVDDSQLPKDRFSAERLKGVDSTLKIQPAELGDSAMYLCASSPPRGRETQYFGPGTRLLVL.

The rearrangement links TRBV11-3 to TRBJ2-1; tentative D call: TRBD2 (5 bases). V was cut by 0 bases and J by 9 bases, with 21 bases left in between. This CDR3 region has 17 residues. CDR1 and CDR2 from the germline V gene are SGHNT and YENEEA. CDR3 bases: TGTGCCAGCAGCTTAGAGCCCTTCGGTAGTAGCGACGGTGAGCAGTTCTTC. This codes for CASSLEPFGSSDGEQFF. Supplemented by reference TRBV11-3 and TRBJ2-1, the full variable domain reads EAGVVQSPRYKIIEKKQPVAFWCNPISGHNTLYWYLQNLGQGPELLIRYENEEAVDDSQLPKDRFSAERLKGVDSTLKIQPAELGDSAVYLCASSLEPFGSSDGEQFFGPGTRLTVL.

The rearrangement links TRBV7-6 to TRBJ2-5, with TRBD1 matching 8 bases. The CDR3 covers 14 residues. Trimming removed 5 bases from V and 4 bases from J; junction bases left unmatched: 6. CDR1 SGHVS and CDR2 FNYEAQ come from the germline V gene. The DNA for the CDR3 is TGTGCCAGCAGCACGTGGACAGGGTTAGAGACCCAGTACTTC. It specifies CASSTWTGLETQYF.

The chain combines TRBV7-9 with TRBJ1-1; maybe TRBD1 (5 bases). V shed 3 bases and J shed 1 base, with 9 bases lying between them. Per germline, CDR1 SEHNR and CDR2 FQNEAQ (reference sequence). The CDR3 is made up of 14 amino acids. This CDR3 is CASSFRTGNTEAFF. The CDR3 DNA is TGTGCCAGCAGCTTTAGAACAGGGAACACTGAAGCTTTCTTT.

This chain joins TRBV9 and TRBJ2-7, with 8 bases identical to TRBD2. CDR3 length: 15 amino acids. Germline values: CDR1 SGDLS, CDR2 YYNGEE. V lost 4 bases and J lost 2; bases outside the gene matches: 8. The CDR3 sequence: CASSISSGETYEQYF. DNA of the CDR3: TGTGCCAGCAGCATTAGTAGCGGGGAAACCTACGAGCAGTACTTC.

This clone came up once. The V call is TRBV19, the J call TRBJ2-2; D may be TRBD1 (6 bases). Germline V gene sequence: CDR1 LNHDA, CDR2 SQIVND (reference sequence). With 4 bases removed from V and 7 bases from J, the gap between germline ends came to 10 bases. The CDR3 is made up of 13 amino acids. As DNA, the CDR3 is TGTGCCAGTAGTAGGACAGTCCACGGGGAGCTGTTTTTT. Amino acids: CASSRTVHGELFF.

The chain uses TRBV5-4 and TRBJ2-1, with D tentatively TRBD1 (6 bases). Germline CDR1 is SGHNT and CDR2 is YYREEE (reference sequence). The CDR3 is made up of 14 amino acids. Trimming pared 6 bases from V and 4 bases from J, leaving 14 bases between. The CDR3 sequence is CASTLQGEYNEQFF. The CDR3 nucleotides are TGTGCCAGCACCTTACAGGGAGAATACAATGAGCAGTTCTTC.